This passage covers 7 T cell receptor beta chains from one sample sequenced in a study of blood T cell repertoires in COVID-19. This table comes from immunoSEQ multiplex PCR, and its TCRdb copy is limited to in-frame clones, with some not included. The data hold almost 250,000 clones, with approximately 86% observed a single time. The specimen was peripheral blood. The receptors stem from a woman aged 55-75 years who had recovered from COVID-19.

As DNA, the CDR3 is TGTGCCAGCAGCTTAGATCAGTCAGGGCGTACTGAAGCTTTCTTT. Translated: CASSLDQSGRTEAFF. This chain uses TRBV11-2 with TRBJ1-1, with D possibly TRBD1 on 5 matching bases. CDR3 length: 15 residues. V shed 0 bases and J shed 5 bases, with 13 bases lying between them. Germline CDR1 SGHAT, CDR2 FQNNGV.

The V call is TRBV5-4, the J call TRBJ2-5, with 9 bases lining up with TRBD1. V was pared by 0 bases and J by 5 bases, with 8 bases of the junction left unmatched. The CDR3 runs 16 residues. The V gene's germline CDR1 is SGHNT and CDR2 YYREEE (reference sequence). The CDR3 DNA is TGTGCCAGCAGCTTGGGGCCCGGGACAGGGTTTGAGACCCAGTACTTC. Protein sequence: CASSLGPGTGFETQYF.

This chain connects TRBV14 to TRBJ2-3; perhaps TRBD2 as D (5 bases). The length of the CDR3 is 17 residues. CDR1 and CDR2 (germline): SGHDN, FVKESK. The V gene lost 4 bases and the J gene lost 1 base, with 18 bases spanning the gap. The CDR3 is CASSPRRLLACTDTQYF. DNA of the CDR3: TGTGCCAGCAGCCCCCGGAGGCTCCTCGCGTGCACAGATACGCAGTATTTT.

The chain employs TRBV4-3 and TRBJ2-2; 7 nucleotides agree with TRBD1. With 0 bases clipped from V and 0 bases from J, the junction kept 10 bases outside the gene matches. This CDR3 comprises 19 residues. Germline CDR1 is LGHNA and CDR2 is YSLEER. CDR3 residues: CASSQEWRGTASNTGELFF. Here the CDR3 DNA reads TGCGCCAGCAGCCAAGAGTGGCGAGGGACAGCGTCGAACACCGGGGAGCTGTTTTTT.

The V call is TRBV7-3, the J call TRBJ1-1; the D is unclear. The germline V and J ends were trimmed by 8 bases and 0 bases, with 13 bases remaining between them. The CDR3 sequence is 14 residues long. Per the germline V gene, CDR1 is SGHTA and CDR2 is FQGTGA. In DNA, the CDR3 is TGTGCCAGCTCCGACTTGGGTATGAACACTGAAGCTTTCTTT. As protein: CASSDLGMNTEAFF.

The V call is TRBV7-2, the J call TRBJ2-1, with 8 positions matching TRBD1. The CDR3 totals 15 residues. The trim removed 5 bases at V and 7 bases at J, leaving 10 bases unmatched. Germline CDR1 and CDR2: SGHTA and FQGNSA. The CDR3 protein is CASSTDRGRGNEQFF. The CDR3 DNA follows: TGTGCCAGCAGCACTGACAGGGGTAGAGGGAATGAGCAGTTCTTC.

V and J are TRBV27 and TRBJ1-2; 8 bases are a match to TRBD1. J gave up 5 bases and V 0 bases, and 11 bases lay outside the gene matches. Germline loops: CDR1 MNHEY, CDR2 SMNVEV (reference sequence). This CDR3 is built from 17 residues. The CDR3 coding sequence is TGTGCCAGCAGTTTATCGCGGAACAGGGGGAGCTATTATGGCTACACCTTC. This codes for CASSLSRNRGSYYGYTF.